This T cell receptor (beta chain) was captured by sequencing in a study of post-analysis software for immune sequencing data (dated by TCRdb to between 2015 and 2016). General notes on the study: Relapsing-remitting, secondary progressive and progressive-relapsing multiple sclerosis were recorded as disease courses, and subtype annotation was lacking for some patients. The multiple sclerosis patient repertoires were compared with under 13 previously published healthy control repertoires from donors aged about 6 to 26 years. A subset of samples was prepared in parallel using single-end sample barcoding, then pooled and co-amplified after Illumina adapter ligation. What the research found in general, with its limitations: The control group was slightly older than the multiple sclerosis patient group. Significantly higher frequencies in patients than in controls were found for roughly 5 TRBV segments, including TRBV5-6, TRBV5-1 and TRBV20-1. Direct clustering with F measure showed strong co-clustering of samples prepared in the same batch, prompting a batch-effect correction. Compared with controls, multiple sclerosis patients had significantly lower normalized Chao1 diversity, a finding suggesting substantial peripheral T-cell clonal expansion.

The receptor library was made with PCR. Sequencing instrument: Illumina HiSeq 2500. Unique molecular identifiers were incorporated into TCR beta cDNA libraries to reduce PCR and sequencing biases. Per 1 to 10 million input T cells, roughly 500,000 cDNA molecules were obtained, such that each molecule approximated one T cell. The patient libraries were prepared and sequenced using the same protocol as the earlier healthy control dataset. Samples belonging to the same batch were prepared together, multiplexed and sequenced on a shared HiSeq lane. The authors' analysis ran thus. MIGEC was used to process the raw barcoded reads, and molecular identifier groups with only a single read were discarded before consensus assembly and CDR3 extraction. Clonotype tables were post-analysed with VDJtools, and diversity was normalized by down-sampling all datasets to the smallest sample size. To correct batch-related cross-sample contamination, repertoire overlap clustering matched CDR3 amino acid sequences but not nucleotide sequences. In-frame beta chains were kept once TCRdb had trimmed the public reads at Q25 with fastp and called clones with MiXCR. Records with the same CDR3 protein are collapsed into one entry carrying the most frequent genes and DNA. The V and J calls come from TCRdb's annotation, not from the publication. The sample profile shows some 690,000 distinct CDR3 sequences; roughly 30% of them were found once. The ten largest clonotypes hold 0.5% to 0.6% of the sample.

This clonotype has just a few counts. No antigen is known for it. Base quality data are lacking; no much larger clone is found one base away. To demonstrate the VDJtools post-analysis software, TCR beta repertoires were profiled from the peripheral blood of more than ten young patients with multiple sclerosis. Multiple sclerosis patients were children and adolescents aged roughly 6 to 15 years. The CDR3 covers 14 residues, taking in both the cysteine and the phenylalanine. Only CDR3 DNA remains: 42 bases, in frame from the first base. The V end loses 6 bases and the J end loses 0 bases, and a stretch of 11 bases separates them.

The sequenced material came from blood. The receptor chain draws on TRBV12-3 or TRBV12-4 and TRBJ1-2; TRBD1 is a weak D gene call, 6 bases matching. This clonotype originated in a girl between 10 and 17 years old with multiple sclerosis. At the DNA level, the sequence is TGTGCCAGCAGGGGAGGACAGTCTAACTATGGCTACACCTTC. It specifies CASRGGQSNYGYTF.